The T cell receptor beta chain under discussion was sequenced for a study of a mutant IDH1 vaccine in newly diagnosed glioma. About the study: Patients under treatment included around 60% males and about 38% females and had a mean age of around 40 years.

Produced via immunoSEQ multiplex PCR; TCRdb's table is partial and in-frame only. This table holds tens of thousands of clones, around 80% found once. The CDR3 has 15 amino acids. Germline-derived CDR1 and CDR2 are SGHTA and FQGNSA. Trimming cost V 5 bases and J 0 bases; bases outside gene matches: 6. Time point specified: baseline, week 1 (first vaccination visit). Treatment in this sample: pre-vaccination baseline after standard-of-care therapy. The donors had new WHO grade 3 or 4 astrocytomas; these were IDH1-mutant and ATRX-lost. The chain combines TRBV7-2 with TRBJ2-7; 8 nucleotides match TRBD1. This specimen was PBMCs, taken from a glioma patient treated with radiotherapy, temozolomide or both. The sequence was collected from a man aged 25-45 years with glioma. CDR3 DNA sequence: TGTGCCAGCAGCCAGGGGGCGGACAGCTCCTACGAGCAGTACTTC. Amino acids: CASSQGADSSYEQYF.